The 28 T cell receptor beta chains given below trace back to one sample, sequenced in a study of radiation and T cells in renal cell carcinoma. Assay: immunoSEQ multiplex PCR; the TCRdb copy retains only in-frame clones and omits some. Of around 140,000 clones listed, approximately 90% are singletons. The time point is: baseline pretreatment blood. Treatment here: 15 Gy SBRT to primary tumor, nephrectomy 4 weeks later. Sequencing used blood, obtained from a patient whose treatment included radiotherapy and nephrectomy. Receptors were obtained from a woman in her 70s with renal cell carcinoma.

The V gene is TRBV27, the J gene TRBJ1-1; D perhaps matches TRBD1 (5 bases). The germline V gene has CDR1 MNHEY and CDR2 SMNVEV (reference sequence). V lost 9 bases and J 3 bases, leaving 11 bases between the germline ends. The CDR3 extends over 12 amino acids. DNA of the CDR3: TGTGCCAGTCGTAGGGGTTACACTGAAGCTTTCTTT. Protein product: CASRRGYTEAFF.

This clone was seen a few times. This chain links TRBV27 with TRBJ1-1; D not certain. The length of the CDR3 is 14 residues. Trimming cost V 0 bases and J 5 bases, with 10 bases left between them. Germline CDR1 is MNHEY and CDR2 is SMNVEV (reference sequence). CDR3 coding DNA: TGTGCCAGCAGTTTATCTGGGTTGTGGACTGAAGCTTTCTTT. As protein: CASSLSGLWTEAFF.

The chain recombines TRBV19 with TRBJ2-6, with TRBD1 as a possible D gene (6 bases). Germline assignment: CDR1 LNHDA and CDR2 SQIVND (reference sequence). The CDR3 contains 15 residues. Trimming removed 6 bases at V and 2 bases at J, with 11 bases between. The CDR3 loop reads CASSTQGAGANVLTF. CDR3 DNA sequence: TGTGCCAGTAGCACACAGGGTGCTGGGGCCAACGTCCTGACTTTC.

The rearrangement joins TRBV18 to TRBJ2-2, with 9 nucleotides matching TRBD1. This CDR3 is built from 17 residues. From germline, CDR1 is KGHSH and CDR2 LQKENI. After removal of 3 bases from V and 0 bases from J, the junction contained 5 bases not matched to a gene. CDR3 in DNA: TGTGCCAGCTCACCTCTTGGGACAGGGCCGAACACCGGGGAGCTGTTTTTT. It translates to CASSPLGTGPNTGELFF.

A single count supports this clone. This chain joins TRBV5-1 and TRBJ1-2; tentative D call: TRBD1 (6 bases). This CDR3 region has 17 residues. Trimming removed 4 bases from V and 3 bases from J, with 22 bases in between. CDR1 SGHRS and CDR2 YFSETQ come from the germline V gene. The CDR3 is CASSPDSIKTGYYGYTF. DNA for the CDR3: TGCGCCAGCAGCCCGGACTCCATAAAAACAGGGTACTATGGCTACACCTTC.

This rearrangement joins TRBV19 to TRBJ1-5; 7 bases fit TRBD1. This CDR3 has 16 amino acids. Per germline, CDR1 LNHDA and CDR2 SQIVND (reference sequence). Trimming took 6 bases from V and 4 from J; bases not matched to a gene: 12. DNA for the CDR3: TGTGCCAGTAGAAGACAGGGAGAGGCTGCAAATCAGCCCCAGCATTTT. Encoded protein: CASRRQGEAANQPQHF.

The J gene is TRBJ1-1, the V gene TRBV28; 9 positions match TRBD1. CDR1 is MDHEN and CDR2 is SYDVKM in the germline V gene. The CDR3 runs to 13 residues. Trimming cost V 6 bases and J 5 bases; bases outside gene matches: 4. CDR3 region: CASRGTGRTEAFF. For the CDR3, the DNA is TGTGCCAGCAGGGGGACAGGGCGAACTGAAGCTTTCTTT.

This chain joins TRBV7-8 and TRBJ1-2, with D unresolved. V shed 5 bases and J shed 4 bases, with 11 bases lying between them. The CDR3 is 13 residues long. CDR1 is SGHVS and CDR2 is FQNEAQ in the germline V gene. In DNA form, the CDR3 reads TGTGCCAGCAGCCCTAGACTGCTCTATGGCTACACCTTC. Its translation: CASSPRLLYGYTF.

This clone is a singleton in its sample. The genes are TRBV19 and TRBJ1-5, with 9 nucleotides matching TRBD1. This CDR3 is built from 14 residues. J was trimmed by 4 bases and V by 5 bases; bases with no gene match: 3. CDR1 and CDR2 (germline): LNHDA, SQIVND (reference sequence). The CDR3 is CASSETGGNQPQHF. The CDR3 DNA reads as TGTGCCAGTAGTGAGACAGGGGGAAATCAGCCCCAGCATTTT.

The gene calls are TRBV29-1 and TRBJ2-1; 9 bases align to TRBD2. Trimming cost V 4 bases and J 0 bases; bases outside gene matches: 7. Germline CDR1 SQVTM, CDR2 ANQGSEA. The CDR3 totals 16 residues. In DNA, the CDR3 is TGCAGCGTTGCAAAGACTAGCGGCTTCTCCTACAATGAGCAGTTCTTC. Protein sequence: CSVAKTSGFSYNEQFF.

Only one count was recorded for this clone. The genes are TRBV7-8 and TRBJ1-4; D is undetermined. The CDR3 contains 13 residues. Germline loops: CDR1 SGHVS, CDR2 FQNEAQ. Trimming shortened V by 0 bases and J by 10 bases, and 9 bases separated the two germline ends. As DNA, the CDR3 is TGTGCCAGCAGCTTAGCCTTATGGGGAAAACTGTTTTTT. Translated: CASSLALWGKLFF.

The chain couples TRBV7-2 to TRBJ1-2; a weak D match, TRBD1 (6 bases). This CDR3 is built from 15 residues. Germline assignment: CDR1 SGHTA and CDR2 FQGNSA. V lost 5 bases and J 7 bases, leaving 20 bases between the germline ends. CDR3 protein: CASSLGGGGQVGYTF. As DNA, the CDR3 is TGTGCCAGCAGCCTGGGGGGCGGGGGCCAGGTTGGCTACACCTTC.

The chain has TRBV30 and TRBJ2-1; no firm D call. Trimming shortened V by 2 bases and J by 4 bases, and 15 bases separated the two germline ends. Per germline, CDR1 GTSNPN and CDR2 SVGIG (reference sequence). The CDR3 spans 15 residues. DNA for the CDR3: TGTGCCTGGAGTTCAACACCCCTCGGATACAATGAGCAGTTCTTC. As protein: CAWSSTPLGYNEQFF.

The rearrangement joins TRBV27 to TRBJ1-6; D gene unclear. The CDR3 has 16 amino acids. Germline CDR1 and CDR2: MNHEY and SMNVEV (reference sequence). The V gene lost 2 bases and the J gene lost 7 bases, with 15 bases spanning the gap. The CDR3, as DNA: TGTGCCAGCAGTTTAGCGGGGTTCCTCTGGAATTCACCCCTCCACTTT. Encoded protein: CASSLAGFLWNSPLHF.

As DNA, the CDR3 is TGTGCCAGCAGTTTGAGGCTAGCGGGGGGGCGATATACGCAGTATTTT. Amino acid sequence: CASSLRLAGGRYTQYF. The chain combines TRBV28 with TRBJ2-3; 12 bases align to TRBD2. V lost 3 bases to trimming and J lost 7 bases; unmatched junction nucleotides: 8. Germline V lookup: CDR1 MDHEN, CDR2 SYDVKM. The CDR3 contains 16 residues.

J is TRBJ1-2 and V is TRBV29-1, with TRBD1 as a possible D gene (5 bases). This CDR3 has 14 amino acids. Germline CDR1 reads SQVTM; CDR2 reads ANQGSEA. V dropped 4 bases and J dropped 0 bases, with 12 bases sitting between them. CDR3 coding DNA: TGCAGCGTTGGCCGGCAGGGAGCTAACTATGGCTACACCTTC. Translating it yields CSVGRQGANYGYTF.

The rearrangement links TRBV11-3 to TRBJ2-2; D might be TRBD2 (6 bases). Germline values: CDR1 SGHNT, CDR2 YENEEA. The V gene lost 4 bases and the J gene lost 6 bases, with 15 bases spanning the gap. There are 15 residues in the CDR3. DNA of the CDR3: TGTGCCAGCAGCTCGATAGCGGAAGGCGCCGGGGAGCTGTTTTTT. This translates into CASSSIAEGAGELFF.

The chain uses TRBV7-9 and TRBJ2-5, with 9 positions matching TRBD2. This CDR3 region has 18 residues. CDR1 is SEHNR, CDR2 FQNEAQ, per germline (reference sequence). The V and J ends lost 1 base and 0 bases, in that order; junction bases with no gene match: 9. This CDR3 is CASSLDILLAGYQETQYF. For the CDR3, the DNA is TGTGCCAGCAGCTTAGATATTTTGCTAGCGGGGTACCAAGAGACCCAGTACTTC.

This chain uses TRBV7-2 with TRBJ2-3; D perhaps matches TRBD2 (5 bases). The CDR3 spans 14 residues. Trimming left V 0 bases short and J 3 bases short, with 7 bases between. Germline loops: CDR1 SGHTA, CDR2 FQGNSA. The CDR3 loop reads CASSLAPGTDTQYF. The DNA of the CDR3 is TGTGCCAGCAGCTTAGCGCCGGGGACAGATACGCAGTATTTT.

The chain uses TRBV13 and TRBJ2-3; D is unclear. V lost 9 bases and J 5 bases, leaving 15 bases between the germline ends. Germline lookup yields CDR1 PRHDT and CDR2 FYEKMQ (reference sequence). This CDR3 comprises 13 residues. The chain's CDR3 is CASHTLGGDTQYF. The CDR3 bases are TGTGCCAGTCATACCCTGGGCGGAGATACGCAGTATTTT.

This clone was seen once. The rearrangement joins TRBV6-5 to TRBJ1-1; 12 bases match TRBD1. V gave up 8 bases and J gave up 4 bases; unmatched junction bases: 8. This CDR3 spans 15 amino acids. Germline assignment: CDR1 MNHEY and CDR2 SVGAGI. This CDR3 is CASRGQGAYSTEAFF. The CDR3, as DNA: TGTGCCAGCCGGGGACAGGGGGCTTATAGCACTGAAGCTTTCTTT.

This chain uses TRBV9 with TRBJ1-2; TRBD1 matches 7 bases. Trimming at V came to 4 bases and at J to 4 bases, leaving 10 bases not matched to a gene. The CDR3 has 15 amino acids. Per germline, CDR1 SGDLS and CDR2 YYNGEE. The CDR3 loop reads CASSLRTGGGYGYTF. In DNA, the CDR3 is TGTGCCAGCAGCCTCCGGACAGGAGGAGGCTATGGCTACACCTTC.

This clone was seen once. The chain recombines TRBV11-3 with TRBJ1-2, with D unresolved. V was trimmed by 7 bases and J by 4 bases, leaving 10 bases between them. The CDR3 is 12 residues long. Germline CDR1 is SGHNT and CDR2 is YENEEA. CDR3 protein: CASTSTGYGYTF. In DNA form, the CDR3 reads TGTGCCAGCACTTCGACGGGCTATGGCTACACCTTC.

CDR3 bases: TGTGCCACCAGCAGAGATCAGGGGCCGGGGGGAAAGCCCCAGCATTTT. As protein: CATSRDQGPGGKPQHF. This chain connects TRBV15 to TRBJ1-5, with D tentatively TRBD1 (6 bases). The CDR3 contains 16 residues. Trimming took off 0 bases at V and 8 bases at J, with 17 bases between the two ends. Germline-derived CDR1 and CDR2 are LNHNV and YYDKDF (reference sequence).

The gene calls are TRBV9 and TRBJ2-1, with 8 bases matching TRBD2. This CDR3 contains 16 residues. Germline CDR1 reads SGDLS; CDR2 reads YYNGEE. Trimming took 4 bases from V and 0 from J; bases not matched to a gene: 6. CDR3 nucleotides: TGTGCCAGCAGCCTAGAGCGGGGGAGCTCCTACAATGAGCAGTTCTTC. The encoded protein is CASSLERGSSYNEQFF.

The chain employs TRBV10-3 and TRBJ2-5; 8 bases agree with TRBD2. The CDR3 is 15 residues long. CDR1 ENHRY and CDR2 SYGVKD come from the germline V gene. Trimming at V came to 2 bases and at J to 3 bases, leaving 5 bases not matched to a gene. The CDR3 region is CAISEPQAGEETQYF. The CDR3 DNA reads as TGTGCCATCAGTGAGCCCCAAGCGGGGGAAGAGACCCAGTACTTC.

The CDR3 sequence: CASKVAGQETQYF. In nucleotides, the CDR3 is TGTGCCAGTAAGGTAGCGGGGCAAGAGACCCAGTACTTC. This rearrangement joins TRBV6-1 to TRBJ2-5; TRBD2 matches 8 bases. The CDR3 consists of 13 residues. Germline trimming cut 9 bases from V and 2 bases from J; bases unmatched to any gene: 5. Germline assignment: CDR1 MNHNS and CDR2 SASEGT.

V and J are TRBV5-1 and TRBJ2-3; 8 nucleotides line up with TRBD1. V shed 1 base, J shed 5 bases, and the junction held 12 bases outside the gene matches. CDR1 is SGHRS, CDR2 YFSETQ, per germline. The CDR3 runs to 17 residues. CDR3 in amino acids: CASSLTPADRGIDTQYF. The CDR3 region has the DNA TGCGCCAGCAGCTTGACCCCCGCCGACAGGGGCATAGATACGCAGTATTTT. Drawing the rest from reference TRBV5-1 and TRBJ2-3, the complete variable domain is KAGVTQTPRYLIKTRGQQVTLSCSPISGHRSVSWYQQTPGQGLQFLFEYFSETQRNKGNFPGRFSGRQFSNSRSEMNVSTLELGDSALYLCASSLTPADRGIDTQYFGPGTRLTVL.